This T cell receptor beta chain is from a study of cytomegalovirus exposure and HLA in healthy donors. Study-wide results and caveats: Generally TCR sequences proved uncommon, though certain public TCRs appeared in numerous donors. The authors enumerated 150 to 200 TCR beta chains as linked to cytomegalovirus.

Trimming cost V 1 base and J 3 bases, with 12 bases left between them. CDR3 length equals 16 residues. Per the germline V gene, CDR1 is MGHDK and CDR2 is SYGVNS. Only in-frame clones appear in the TCRdb table, and some are missing; sequencing was by immunoSEQ multiplex PCR. Among roughly 100,000 clones listed, 85% were seen once. On this clone: Its antigen is unknown.

Separate from the approximately 700-subject first cohort was the 120-subject validation cohort, to which the donors belonged. This TCR was recovered from a man between 18 and 29 years old in good health and CMV-seropositive. This chain links TRBV25-1 with TRBJ2-2, with no clear D. Sequencing used PBMCs. The CDR3 DNA is TGTGCCAGCAGTGAATTGAGTGACATGGACACCGGGGAGCTGTTTTTT. It encodes CASSELSDMDTGELFF. The full variable domain, its missing parts supplied by reference TRBV25-1 and TRBJ2-2, is EADIYQTPRYLVIGTGKKITLECSQTMGHDKMYWYQQDPGMELHLIHYSYGVNSTEKGDLSSESTVSRIRTEHFPLTLESARPSHTSQYLCASSELSDMDTGELFFGEGSRLTVL.